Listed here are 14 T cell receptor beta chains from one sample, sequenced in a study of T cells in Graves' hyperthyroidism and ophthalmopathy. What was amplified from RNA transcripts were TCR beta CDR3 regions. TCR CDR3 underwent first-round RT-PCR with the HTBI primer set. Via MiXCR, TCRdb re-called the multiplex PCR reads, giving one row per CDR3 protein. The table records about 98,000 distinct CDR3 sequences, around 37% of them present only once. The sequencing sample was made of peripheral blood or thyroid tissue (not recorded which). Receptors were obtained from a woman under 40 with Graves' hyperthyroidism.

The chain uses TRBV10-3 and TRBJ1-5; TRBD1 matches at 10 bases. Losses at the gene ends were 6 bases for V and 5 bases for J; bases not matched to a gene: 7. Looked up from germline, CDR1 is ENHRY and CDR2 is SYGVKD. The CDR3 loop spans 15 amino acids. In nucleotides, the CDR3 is TGTGCCATCAGCCGGGACAGGGGAGGCTATCAGCCCCAGCATTTT. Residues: CAISRDRGGYQPQHF.

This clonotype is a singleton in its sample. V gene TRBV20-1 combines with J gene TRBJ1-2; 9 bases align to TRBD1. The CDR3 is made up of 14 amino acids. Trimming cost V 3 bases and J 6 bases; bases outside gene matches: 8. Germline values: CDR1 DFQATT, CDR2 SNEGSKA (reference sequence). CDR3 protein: CSASRTGEDHGYTF. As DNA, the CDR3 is TGCAGTGCTAGTAGGACAGGGGAGGATCATGGCTACACCTTC.

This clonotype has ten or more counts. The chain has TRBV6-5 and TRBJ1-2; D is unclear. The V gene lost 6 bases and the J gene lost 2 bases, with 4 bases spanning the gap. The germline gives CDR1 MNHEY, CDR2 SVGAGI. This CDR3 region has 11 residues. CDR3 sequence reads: CASSDNYGYTF. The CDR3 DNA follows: TGTGCCAGCAGCGACAACTATGGCTACACCTTC.

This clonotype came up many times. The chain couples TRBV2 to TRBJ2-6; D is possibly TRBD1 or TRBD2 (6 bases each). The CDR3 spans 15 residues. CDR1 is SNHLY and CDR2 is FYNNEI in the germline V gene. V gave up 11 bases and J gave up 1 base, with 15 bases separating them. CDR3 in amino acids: CAGHQGGSGANVLTF. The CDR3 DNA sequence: TGTGCCGGACACCAAGGGGGGTCTGGGGCCAACGTCCTGACTTTC.

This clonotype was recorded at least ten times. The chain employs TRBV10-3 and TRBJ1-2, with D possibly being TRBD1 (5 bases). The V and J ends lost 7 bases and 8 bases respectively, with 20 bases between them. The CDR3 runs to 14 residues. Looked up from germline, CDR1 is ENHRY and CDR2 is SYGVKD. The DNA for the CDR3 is TGTGCCATCAATACAATGGCAGGGAATCAAGGCTACACCTTC. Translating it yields CAINTMAGNQGYTF.

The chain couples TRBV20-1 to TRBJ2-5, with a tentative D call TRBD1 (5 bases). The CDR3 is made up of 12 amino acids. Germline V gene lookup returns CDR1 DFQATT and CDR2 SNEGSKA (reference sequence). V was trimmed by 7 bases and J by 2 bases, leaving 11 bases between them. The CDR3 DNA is TGCAGTGAATGGGGCATACAAGAGACCCAGTACTTC. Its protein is CSEWGIQETQYF.

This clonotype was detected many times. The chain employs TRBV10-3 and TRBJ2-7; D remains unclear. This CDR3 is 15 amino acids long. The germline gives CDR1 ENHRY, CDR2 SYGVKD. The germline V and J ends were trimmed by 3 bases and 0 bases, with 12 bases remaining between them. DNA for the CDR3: TGTGCCATCAGTGAAGATCAGGCATACTCCTACGAGCAGTACTTC. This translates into CAISEDQAYSYEQYF.

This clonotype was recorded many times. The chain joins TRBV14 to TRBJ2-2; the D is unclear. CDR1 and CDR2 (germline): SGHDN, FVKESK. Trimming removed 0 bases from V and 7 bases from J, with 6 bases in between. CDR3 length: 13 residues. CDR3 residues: CASSQDFSGELFF. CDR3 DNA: TGTGCCAGCAGCCAAGATTTCAGCGGGGAGCTGTTTTTT.

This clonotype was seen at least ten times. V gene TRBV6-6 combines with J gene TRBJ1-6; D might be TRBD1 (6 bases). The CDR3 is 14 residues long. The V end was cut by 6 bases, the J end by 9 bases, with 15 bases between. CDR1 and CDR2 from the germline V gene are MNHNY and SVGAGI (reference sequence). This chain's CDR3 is CASSYRDPSSPLHF. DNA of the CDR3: TGTGCCAGCAGCTACAGGGACCCCTCTTCACCCCTCCACTTT.

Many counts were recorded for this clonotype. Written as DNA, the CDR3 is TGTGCCAGCGGGAGGGGGAGGGCCAACACCGGGGAGCTGTTTTTT. This translates into CASGRGRANTGELFF. The chain combines TRBV9 with TRBJ2-2; D possibly corresponds to TRBD2 (7 bases). The CDR3 totals 15 residues. V was cut by 7 bases and J by 2 bases, with 15 bases left in between. Germline lookup yields CDR1 SGDLS and CDR2 YYNGEE.

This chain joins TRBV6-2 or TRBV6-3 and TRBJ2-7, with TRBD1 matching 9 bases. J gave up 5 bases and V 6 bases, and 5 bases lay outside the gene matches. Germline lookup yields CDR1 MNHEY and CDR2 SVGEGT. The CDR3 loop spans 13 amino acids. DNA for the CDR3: TGTGCCAGCAGGGGGGACAGGGTGAACGAGCAGTACTTC. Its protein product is CASRGDRVNEQYF.

The CDR3 DNA follows: TGTGCCTGCGCGGGAGTAGCGGGAGAGTACGAGCAGTACTTC. Translation gives CACAGVAGEYEQYF. J is TRBJ2-7 and V is TRBV7-9, with TRBD2 matching 9 bases. Trimming removed 11 bases from V and 4 bases from J; junction bases left unmatched: 12. From germline, CDR1 is SEHNR and CDR2 FQNEAQ (reference sequence). There are 14 residues in the CDR3.

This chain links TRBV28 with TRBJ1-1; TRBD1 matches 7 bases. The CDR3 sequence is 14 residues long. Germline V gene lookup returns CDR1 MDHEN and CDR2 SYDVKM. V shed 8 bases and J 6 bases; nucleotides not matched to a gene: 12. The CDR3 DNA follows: TGTGCCAGCGGCAATGAACAGGGGAGGGCTGAAGCTTTCTTT. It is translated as CASGNEQGRAEAFF.

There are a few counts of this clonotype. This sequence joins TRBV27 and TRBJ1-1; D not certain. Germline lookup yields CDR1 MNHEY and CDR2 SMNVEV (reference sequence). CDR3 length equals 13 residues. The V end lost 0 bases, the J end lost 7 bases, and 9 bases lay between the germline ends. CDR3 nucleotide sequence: TGTGCCAGCAGTTTATCGAAGGGAGGTGAAGCTTTCTTT. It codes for CASSLSKGGEAFF.